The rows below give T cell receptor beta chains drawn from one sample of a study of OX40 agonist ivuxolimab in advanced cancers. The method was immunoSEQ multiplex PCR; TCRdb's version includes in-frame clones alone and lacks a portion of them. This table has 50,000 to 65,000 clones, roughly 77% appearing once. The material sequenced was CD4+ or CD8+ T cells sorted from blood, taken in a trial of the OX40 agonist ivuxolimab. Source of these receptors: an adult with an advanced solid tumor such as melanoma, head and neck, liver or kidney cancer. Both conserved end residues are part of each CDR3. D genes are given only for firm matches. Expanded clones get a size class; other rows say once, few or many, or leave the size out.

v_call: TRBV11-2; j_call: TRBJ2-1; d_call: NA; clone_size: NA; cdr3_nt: TGTGCCAGCAGCTTAGAGACAGTTTTGAATGAGCAGTTCTTC; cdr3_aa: CASSLETVLNEQFF
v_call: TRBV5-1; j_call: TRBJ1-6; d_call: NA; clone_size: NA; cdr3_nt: TGCGCCAGCAGCTTGGAATTGGGGGTAGTGGATTCACCCCTCCACTTT; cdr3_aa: CASSLELGVVDSPLHF
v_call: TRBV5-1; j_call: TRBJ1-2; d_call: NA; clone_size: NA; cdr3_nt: TGCGCCAGCAGCGGGCTAAAAGATGGCTACACCTTC; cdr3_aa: CASSGLKDGYTF
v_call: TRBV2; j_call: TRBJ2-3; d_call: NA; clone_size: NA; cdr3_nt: TGTGCCAGCAGTCCGTTGGCGGATACGCAGTATTTT; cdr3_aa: CASSPLADTQYF
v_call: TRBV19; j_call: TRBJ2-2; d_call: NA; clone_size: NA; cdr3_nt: TGTGCCAGTAGTGTCGACAGAAACACCGGGGAGCTGTTTTTT; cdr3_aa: CASSVDRNTGELFF
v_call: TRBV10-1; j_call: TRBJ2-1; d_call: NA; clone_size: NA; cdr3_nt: TGCGCCAGCAGTGATCCGAGCGGTGGGGGCTCCTACAATGAGCAGTTCTTC; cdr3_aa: CASSDPSGGGSYNEQFF
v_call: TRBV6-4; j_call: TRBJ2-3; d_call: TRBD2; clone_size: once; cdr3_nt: TGTGCCAGCAGTGATGGACTAGCGGCAGATACGCAGTATTTT; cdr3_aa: CASSDGLAADTQYF
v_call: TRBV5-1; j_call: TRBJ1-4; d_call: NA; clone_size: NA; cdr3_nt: TGCGCCAGCAGCGAGGGCAGTTCTAATGAAAAACTGTTTTTT; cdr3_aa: CASSEGSSNEKLFF
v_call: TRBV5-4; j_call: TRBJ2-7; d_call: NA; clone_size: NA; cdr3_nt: TGTGCCAGCAGCTTGGGGCATACAGGAAACTACGAGCAGTACTTC; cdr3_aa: CASSLGHTGNYEQYF
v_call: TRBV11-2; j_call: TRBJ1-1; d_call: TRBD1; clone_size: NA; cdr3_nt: TGTGCCAGCAGCCGTAGACAGGGAGGAAACACTGAAGCTTTCTTT; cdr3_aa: CASSRRQGGNTEAFF
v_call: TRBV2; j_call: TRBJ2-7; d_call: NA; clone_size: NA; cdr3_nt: TGTGCCAGCAAGGGTGAAACCTACGAGCAGTACTTC; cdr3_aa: CASKGETYEQYF
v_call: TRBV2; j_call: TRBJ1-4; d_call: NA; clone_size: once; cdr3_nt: TGTGCCAGCAGCTGGACGGTTTCTGAAAAACTGTTTTTT; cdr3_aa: CASSWTVSEKLFF
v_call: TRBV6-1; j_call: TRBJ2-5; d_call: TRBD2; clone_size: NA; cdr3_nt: TGTGCCAGCAGTGTTCCTAGCGGGGGGGCCTCAGAGACCCAGTACTTC; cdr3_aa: CASSVPSGGASETQYF
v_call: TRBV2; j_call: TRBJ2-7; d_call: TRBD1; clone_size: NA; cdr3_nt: TGTGCCAGCAGTGAAGGGGGACAGGGGGGAAACGAGCAGTACTTC; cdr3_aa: CASSEGGQGGNEQYF
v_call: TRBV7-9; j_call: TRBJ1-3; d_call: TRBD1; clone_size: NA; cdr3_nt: TGTGCCAGCAGCCAGGGACAGTCAGGAGGAAACACCATATATTTT; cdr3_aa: CASSQGQSGGNTIYF
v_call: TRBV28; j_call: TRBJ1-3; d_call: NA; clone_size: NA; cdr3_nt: TGTGCCAGCACCAAGGGACACTCTGGAAACACCATATATTTT; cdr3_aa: CASTKGHSGNTIYF
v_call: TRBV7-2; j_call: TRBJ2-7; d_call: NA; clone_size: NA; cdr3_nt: TGTGCCAGCAGCTCATACCAACCGGGGGACTACGAGCAGTACTTC; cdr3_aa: CASSSYQPGDYEQYF
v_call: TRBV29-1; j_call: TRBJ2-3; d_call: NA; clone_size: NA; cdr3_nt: TGCAGCGTGGCAGGGGCCAGCACAGATACGCAGTATTTT; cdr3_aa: CSVAGASTDTQYF
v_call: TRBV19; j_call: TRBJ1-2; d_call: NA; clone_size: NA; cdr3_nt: TGTGCCAGTAACCGGGGGCGCGACTATGGCTACACCTTC; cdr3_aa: CASNRGRDYGYTF
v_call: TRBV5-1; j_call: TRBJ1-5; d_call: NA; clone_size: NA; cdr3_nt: TGCGCCAGCAGCTTGGATCCAGATCAGCCCCAGCATTTT; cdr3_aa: CASSLDPDQPQHF
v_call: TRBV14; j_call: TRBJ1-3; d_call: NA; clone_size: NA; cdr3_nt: TGTGCCAGCAGCCAAGCAGGCCTAAGGGGGACCATATATTTT; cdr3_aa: CASSQAGLRGTIYF
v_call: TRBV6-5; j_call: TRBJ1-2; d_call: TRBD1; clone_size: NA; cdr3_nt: TGTGCCAGCAGTTACTCGACAGGGGGCTATGGCTACACCTTC; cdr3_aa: CASSYSTGGYGYTF
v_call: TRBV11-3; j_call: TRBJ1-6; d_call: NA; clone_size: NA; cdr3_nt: TGTGCCAGCAGCGCCCGATCGGGTTCACCCCTCCACTTT; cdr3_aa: CASSARSGSPLHF
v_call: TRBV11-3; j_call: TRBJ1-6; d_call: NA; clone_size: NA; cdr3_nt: TGTGCCAGCAGCTTAGAGGGTTCACCCCTCCACTTT; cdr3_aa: CASSLEGSPLHF
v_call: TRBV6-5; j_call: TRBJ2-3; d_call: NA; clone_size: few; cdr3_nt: TGTGCCAGCAGTTACAGGGACGTAGATACGCAGTATTTT; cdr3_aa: CASSYRDVDTQYF
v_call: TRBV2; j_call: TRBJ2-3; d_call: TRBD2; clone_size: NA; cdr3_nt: TGTGCCAGCCTAGCGGGGGAAACGGATACGCAGTATTTT; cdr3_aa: CASLAGETDTQYF
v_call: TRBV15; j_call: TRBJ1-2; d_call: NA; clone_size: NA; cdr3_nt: TGTGCCACCAGCATTCGGGGGGCTCGGGATGGCTACACCTTC; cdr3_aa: CATSIRGARDGYTF
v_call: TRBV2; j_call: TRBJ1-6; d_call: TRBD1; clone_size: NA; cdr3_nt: TGTGCCAGTTCAGGGGGCGAACGGTCACCCCTCCACTTT; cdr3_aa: CASSGGERSPLHF
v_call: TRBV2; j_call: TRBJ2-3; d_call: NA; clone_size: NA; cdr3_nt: TGTGCCGGCAGTGAAGGACTAAGCCTTAGCACAGATACGCAGTATTTT; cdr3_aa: CAGSEGLSLSTDTQYF
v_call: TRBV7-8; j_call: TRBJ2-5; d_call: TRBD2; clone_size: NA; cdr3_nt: TGTGCCAGCAGCATTACTAGCGGGGGGGCATTGACGGAGACCCAGTACTTC; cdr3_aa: CASSITSGGALTETQYF
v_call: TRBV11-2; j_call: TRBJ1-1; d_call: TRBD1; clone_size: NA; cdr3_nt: TGTGCCAGCAGCTTAGAGAGGGACAGTATAACTTTCTTT; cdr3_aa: CASSLERDSITFF
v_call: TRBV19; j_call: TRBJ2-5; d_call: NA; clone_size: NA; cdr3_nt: TGTGCCAGTAGTATACCAGTTAGGTACCAAGAGACCCAGTACTTC; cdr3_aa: CASSIPVRYQETQYF
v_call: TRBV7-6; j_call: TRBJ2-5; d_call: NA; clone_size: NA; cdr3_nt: TGTGCCAGCAGTCGAACGGGACGGTATCAAGAGACCCAGTACTTC; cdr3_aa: CASSRTGRYQETQYF
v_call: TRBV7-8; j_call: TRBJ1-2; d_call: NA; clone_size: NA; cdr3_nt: TGTGCCAGCAGCCAAACCGCTATAGGGGGCTACACCTTC; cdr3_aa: CASSQTAIGGYTF
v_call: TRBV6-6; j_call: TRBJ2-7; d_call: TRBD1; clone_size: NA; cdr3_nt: TGTGCCAGCAGTTACACAGGGGACACGAGCTCCTACGAGCAGTACTTC; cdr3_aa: CASSYTGDTSSYEQYF
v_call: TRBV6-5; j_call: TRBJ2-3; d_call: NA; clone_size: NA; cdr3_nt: TGTGCCAGCAGGGGGGAGGACTATGGAACAGATACGCAGTATTTT; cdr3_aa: CASRGEDYGTDTQYF
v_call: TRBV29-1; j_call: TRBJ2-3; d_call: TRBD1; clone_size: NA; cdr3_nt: TGCAGCGGACGACAGGGGATTAGCACAGATACGCAGTATTTT; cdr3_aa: CSGRQGISTDTQYF
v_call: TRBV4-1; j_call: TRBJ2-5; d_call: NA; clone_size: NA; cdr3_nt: TGCGCCAGCAGCCCATCCGTACCGGGGGAGGAAGAGACCCAGTACTTC; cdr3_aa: CASSPSVPGEEETQYF
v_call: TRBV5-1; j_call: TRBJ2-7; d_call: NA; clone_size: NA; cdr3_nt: TGCGCCAGCAGCTTGGTCGGCTACGAGCAGTACTTC; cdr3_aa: CASSLVGYEQYF
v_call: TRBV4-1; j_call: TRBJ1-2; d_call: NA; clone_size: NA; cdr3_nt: TGCGCCAGCAGCCAAGAGCGCAGGGCTGCTGGCTACACCTTC; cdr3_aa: CASSQERRAAGYTF
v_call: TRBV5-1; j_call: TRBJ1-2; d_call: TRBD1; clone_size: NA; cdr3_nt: TGCGCCAGCAGCCCCGACGGGACAGGAACAGGCTACACCTTC; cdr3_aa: CASSPDGTGTGYTF
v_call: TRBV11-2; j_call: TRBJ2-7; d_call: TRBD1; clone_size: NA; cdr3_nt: TGTGCCAGCAGCTTAGTCACAGGGGGCTCCTACGAGCAGTACTTC; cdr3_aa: CASSLVTGGSYEQYF
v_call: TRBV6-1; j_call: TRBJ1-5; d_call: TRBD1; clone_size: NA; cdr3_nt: TGTGCCAGCAGTGGACAGGGGGCGCGGGGCAATCAGCCCCAGCATTTT; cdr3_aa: CASSGQGARGNQPQHF
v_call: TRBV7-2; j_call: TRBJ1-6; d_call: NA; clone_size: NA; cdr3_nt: TGTGCCAGCAGCTTAGGGAGTTCACCCCTCCACTTT; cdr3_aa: CASSLGSSPLHF
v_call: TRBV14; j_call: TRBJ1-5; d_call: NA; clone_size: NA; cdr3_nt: TGTGCCAGCAGCCGAGATAGCAATCAGCCCCAGCATTTT; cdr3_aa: CASSRDSNQPQHF
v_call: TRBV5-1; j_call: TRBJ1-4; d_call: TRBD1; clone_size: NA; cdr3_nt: TGCGCCAGCAGCTCAGCCCCGAGACAGGGCCCAAATGAAAAACTGTTTTTT; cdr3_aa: CASSSAPRQGPNEKLFF
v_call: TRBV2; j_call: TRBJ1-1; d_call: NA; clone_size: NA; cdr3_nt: TGTGCCAGCAGTGAGAGGTCGGGGGTCTGGACTGAAGCTTTCTTT; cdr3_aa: CASSERSGVWTEAFF
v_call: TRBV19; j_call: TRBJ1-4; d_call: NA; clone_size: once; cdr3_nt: TGTGCCAGTATGACGGGTCCATGGGGTGAAAAACTGTTTTTT; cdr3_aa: CASMTGPWGEKLFF
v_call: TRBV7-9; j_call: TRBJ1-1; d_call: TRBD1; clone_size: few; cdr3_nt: TGTGCCAGCAGAGGGGGCCCTAGAGGTACTGAAGCTTTCTTT; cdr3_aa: CASRGGPRGTEAFF
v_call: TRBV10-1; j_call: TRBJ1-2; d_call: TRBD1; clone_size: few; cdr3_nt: TGCGCCAGCAGTGAGTGGGCAGGGGGCTTCTATGGCTACACCTTC; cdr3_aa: CASSEWAGGFYGYTF
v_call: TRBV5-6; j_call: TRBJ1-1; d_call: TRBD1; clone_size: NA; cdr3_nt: TGTGCCAGCAGCCTCTCAGGGACAGTGAAAGCTTTCTTT; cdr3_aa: CASSLSGTVKAFF
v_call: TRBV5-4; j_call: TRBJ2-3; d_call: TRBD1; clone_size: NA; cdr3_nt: TGTGCCAGCAGCTTGGAGGGGGCCACAGATACGCAGTATTTT; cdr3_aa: CASSLEGATDTQYF
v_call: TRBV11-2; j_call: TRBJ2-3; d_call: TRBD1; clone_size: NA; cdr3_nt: TGTGCCAGCAGCTCGTCCGGGGCAGGGGGCTGGGATACGCAGTATTTT; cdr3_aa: CASSSSGAGGWDTQYF
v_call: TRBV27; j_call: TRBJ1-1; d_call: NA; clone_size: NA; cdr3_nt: TGTGCCAGCAGGATATCCGGGCGGAACACTGAAGCTTTCTTT; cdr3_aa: CASRISGRNTEAFF
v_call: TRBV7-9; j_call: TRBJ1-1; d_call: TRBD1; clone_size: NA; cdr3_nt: TGTGCCAGCAGCTTCACAGGGGGTAACACTGAAGCTTTCTTT; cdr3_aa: CASSFTGGNTEAFF
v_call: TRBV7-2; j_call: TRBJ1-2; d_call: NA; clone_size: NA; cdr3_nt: TGTGCCAGCACCCGGGGCCTACAGCGCGGCTACACCTTC; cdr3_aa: CASTRGLQRGYTF
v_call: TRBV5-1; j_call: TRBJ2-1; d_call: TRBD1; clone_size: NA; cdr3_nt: TGCGCCAGCAGCTTGGTGCGGACAGGGGCGTCCAATATCTACAATGAGCAGTTCTTC; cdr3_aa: CASSLVRTGASNIYNEQFF
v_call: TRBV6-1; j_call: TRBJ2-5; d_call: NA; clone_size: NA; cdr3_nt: TGTGCCAGCAGTGAAGAGTGGGGGGGGGCCCCCGGACAAGAGACCCAGTACTTC; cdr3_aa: CASSEEWGGAPGQETQYF
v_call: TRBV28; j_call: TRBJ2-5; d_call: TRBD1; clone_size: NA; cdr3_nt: TGTGCCAGCAGTTCGGGACAGAGGGAGACCCAGTACTTC; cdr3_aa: CASSSGQRETQYF
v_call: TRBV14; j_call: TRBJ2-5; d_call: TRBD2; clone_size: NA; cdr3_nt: TGTGCCAGCAGCCGGCGGCTAGCGGGGGGGGCGGAGACCCAGTACTTC; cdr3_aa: CASSRRLAGGAETQYF